Below, 9 T cell receptor beta chains from the same sample are listed, as sequenced in a study of T-cell reconstitution after alpha-beta-depleted transplantation in children. Unique molecular identifiers were used to barcode this TCRbeta library. TCRdb re-analysed the PCR reads in MiXCR, keeping a single row per CDR3 protein. The sample records about 980,000 distinct CDR3 sequences, about 31% being singletons. The sample here was PBMCs, mostly from graft donor cells, taken 360 days after TCRalphabeta/CD19-depleted stem cell transplant. Source of these receptors: a boy less than two years old who had a stem cell transplant for SCID, so the T cells may come from the graft donor.

The V and J genes are TRBV12-3 or TRBV12-4 and TRBJ2-7; no clear D. This CDR3 has 12 residues. V shed 3 bases and J shed 2 bases, with 5 bases lying between them. The CDR3, as DNA: TGTGCCAGCAGTTTTTACCCCTACGAGCAGTACTTC. This encodes CASSFYPYEQYF.

The chain links TRBV12-3 or TRBV12-4 to TRBJ2-7; possible D gene TRBD1, 6 bases. V lost 5 bases to trimming and J lost 2 bases, with 28 bases between them. There are 19 residues in the CDR3. The CDR3: CASSPSVLGGYGFPYEQYF. DNA for the CDR3: TGTGCCAGCAGTCCCTCGGTTCTTGGGGGCTACGGATTTCCCTACGAGCAGTACTTC.

The chain is built from TRBV6-1 and TRBJ1-5, with no clear D. This CDR3 comprises 12 residues. CDR1 is MNHNS, CDR2 SASEGT, per germline. Trimming shortened V by 8 bases and J by 9 bases, and 14 bases separated the two germline ends. The CDR3 nucleotides read TGTGCCAGCGAAGAGAACAGCTCGCCCCAGCATTTT. This gives the protein CASEENSSPQHF.

The chain recombines TRBV27 with TRBJ1-1; D is perhaps TRBD1 (5 bases). V dropped 6 bases and J dropped 3 bases, with 11 bases sitting between them. Per germline, CDR1 MNHEY and CDR2 SMNVEV (reference sequence). CDR3 size: 13 residues. CDR3 region: CASSRQPDTEAFF. The DNA for the CDR3 is TGTGCCAGCAGCCGACAGCCTGACACTGAAGCTTTCTTT.

A few counts support this clonotype. V and J are TRBV18 and TRBJ2-5; D is perhaps TRBD2 (6 bases). CDR3 length equals 15 residues. From germline, CDR1 is KGHSH and CDR2 LQKENI. Trimming removed 2 bases from V and 6 bases from J, with 16 bases in between. The CDR3, as DNA: TGTGCCAGCTCACCATATGGGAGGCGCCTCCAGACCCAGTACTTC. Its translation: CASSPYGRRLQTQYF.

This clonotype was recorded a few times. The chain employs TRBV20-1 and TRBJ2-7; D is uncertain. The CDR3 spans 15 residues. V was cut by 4 bases and J by 2 bases, with 18 bases left in between. Germline CDR1 reads DFQATT; CDR2 reads SNEGSKA (reference sequence). The DNA for the CDR3 is TGCAGTGCTATCCCCCAGTCTGGAAAACCCTACGAGCAGTACTTC. Protein product: CSAIPQSGKPYEQYF.

This clonotype was observed a handful of times. The CDR3 region is CSAGPGGREKLFF. CDR3 coding DNA: TGCAGTGCGGGTCCTGGGGGCCGGGAAAAACTGTTTTTT. The genes are TRBV20-1 and TRBJ1-4, with TRBD1 as a possible D gene (6 bases). Germline V lookup: CDR1 DFQATT, CDR2 SNEGSKA (reference sequence). This CDR3 is 13 amino acids long. Trimming cost V 6 bases and J 8 bases, with 16 bases left between them.

The rearrangement links TRBV9 to TRBJ2-3, with D unclear. Per germline, CDR1 SGDLS and CDR2 YYNGEE. V lost 0 bases and J 6 bases, leaving 11 bases between the germline ends. The CDR3 length is 14 residues. The CDR3 DNA reads as TGTGCCAGCAGCGTAGTACCAAACACTGATACGCAGTATTTT. It is translated as CASSVVPNTDTQYF.

This clonotype was seen more than once but under ten times. The CDR3 here is CTSSQADGGPPYNEQFF. The CDR3, as DNA: TGCACCAGCAGCCAAGCGGATGGGGGTCCACCCTACAATGAGCAGTTCTTC. The gene calls are TRBV1 and TRBJ2-1; the table assigns TRBD1, which was not confirmed against the DNA. TRBV1 is annotated as a pseudogene. The CDR3 consists of 17 residues.